This TCR beta chain was sequenced for a study of cytomegalovirus exposure and HLA in healthy donors. From germline, CDR1 is MGHRA and CDR2 YSYEKL. There are 18 residues in the CDR3. Germline trimming cut 0 bases from V and 4 bases from J; bases unmatched to any gene: 11. This clone has more than one count but fewer than ten. Its target is unknown. The study's findings and limits: Later analysis associated a missense DCLRE1C variant with TCR beta V- and J-gene trimming. Exclusion as indistinguishable affected some V segments, including TRBV6-2 and TRBV6-3. Accurate predictions that matched the HLA-A and HLA-B alleles of most subjects were reportedly made from TCR beta sequences.

PCR amplification relied on 60 Vbeta primers (plus 13 Jbeta primers). Method: immunoSEQ multiplex PCR; TCRdb's copy keeps in-frame clones and lacks some. Among 95,000 to 150,000 clones listed, approximately 15% were seen once. Though nominally healthy at sampling, donors likely had unrecorded immune exposures. The chain has TRBV4-1 and TRBJ2-3; TRBD2 agrees at 9 bases. The specimen sequenced was PBMCs. The sequence derives from a woman younger than 30 in good health and CMV-seronegative. CDR3 residues: CASSQESGSGRSADTQYF. The CDR3 DNA follows: TGCGCCAGCAGCCAAGAATCGGGGAGCGGGAGGAGCGCAGATACGCAGTATTTT.